This TCR beta chain was sequenced in a study of T cell responses to AZD1222 COVID-19 vaccine. The table came from immunoSEQ multiplex PCR; TCRdb's copy has only in-frame clones and leaves some out. The sample lists 100,000 or so clones, nearly 90% occurring once. This clone appeared a few times. Its antigen is unknown. Germline assignment: CDR1 KGHSH and CDR2 LQKENI. The CDR3 runs 11 residues. V was clipped by 5 bases and J by 1 base, with 2 bases between them. Whole-study findings and limits: Donors were chiefly white British, with a greater number of females, and clonal diversity was perhaps underestimated. All repertoire sampling was performed exclusively after the peak T cell response.

The sample consisted of peripheral blood, taken 28 days after the second AZD1222 dose. V and J are TRBV18 and TRBJ2-5, with D unclear. This TCR was sampled from an adult who received the AZD1222 COVID-19 vaccine. The CDR3 bases are TGTGCCAGCTCAACCCAAGAGACCCAGTACTTC. Translation gives CASSTQETQYF. The complete variable domain, with remaining parts taken from reference TRBV18 and TRBJ2-5, reads NAGVMQNPRHLVRRRGQEARLRCSPMKGHSHVYWYRQLPEEGLKFMVYLQKENIIDESGMPKERFSAEFPKEGPSILRIQQVVRGDSAAYFCASSTQETQYFGPGTRLLVL.